The 17 T cell receptor beta chains below were found in one sample sequenced in a study of tumor-infiltrating lymphocytes in primary liver carcinoma. It was from about 21-30 mg of unsorted bulk tissue that RNA and DNA were co-extracted. Starting from around 0.45 ug of total RNA, TCR beta cDNA was produced with a primer in the constant region. TCR beta libraries came from three nested multiplex PCR rounds using slightly modified ARM-PCR. Running 9 to 10 cycles apiece, the first two PCR rounds relied on TRBV1-TRBV30 forward primers together with a C-beta reverse primer. TCRdb used MiXCR to reprocess the multiplex PCR reads, holding one entry per CDR3 protein. The repertoire holds 150,000 to 200,000 distinct CDR3 sequences, 85% seen once, with over 15% in the top ten. The sample taken for sequencing was tumor tissue from primary liver carcinoma. These receptors all stem from a man aged 35-49 years with primary liver carcinoma and hepatitis B virus infection.

On this clonotype itself: At one end the junction does not follow the germline gene, possibly because of a read error. The chain recombines TRBV12-3 or TRBV12-4 with TRBJ1-5, with 9 positions matching TRBD1. This CDR3 comprises 16 residues. As DNA, the CDR3 is TGTGCCACCAGTACAACTCCGGGACAGGGCAATCAGCCCCAGCATTTC. Translated: CATSTTPGQGNQPQHF.

This clonotype came up many times. The rearrangement joins TRBV6-5 to TRBJ2-1; possibly TRBD2 for D (6 bases). CDR1 is MNHEY and CDR2 is SVGAGI in the germline V gene. This CDR3 comprises 16 residues. Trimming removed 0 bases from V and 7 bases from J, with 16 bases in between. This CDR3 reads CASSYSTGTLWNEQFF. The CDR3, as DNA: TGTGCCAGCAGTTACTCAACCGGGACTCTCTGGAATGAGCAGTTCTTC.

This clonotype has only one observation. Relative to the germline gene, one junction end is altered; a read error may explain this. Written as DNA, the CDR3 is TGCGACAGCAGCCAAGATAGGAGCGGGTTTCACATTGAGCAGCTCTTC. It yields the protein CDSSQDRSGFHIEQLF. This sequence joins TRBV4-3 and TRBJ2-1, with D tentatively TRBD2 (6 bases). Germline loops: CDR1 LGHNA, CDR2 YSLEER. This CDR3 is built from 16 residues.

The genes are TRBV30 and TRBJ2-6; D might be TRBD1 (5 bases). CDR3 length: 12 residues. Per the germline V gene, CDR1 is GTSNPN and CDR2 is SVGIG (reference sequence). CDR3 residues: CVLLSGANTLTF. CDR3 DNA sequence: TGTGTCCTCCTCTCTGGGGCCAACACCCTGACTTTC.

This chain connects TRBV6-2 or TRBV6-3 to TRBJ2-6; unclear D gene. Trimming took 10 bases from V and 4 from J, leaving 20 bases between them. The CDR3 runs to 16 residues. Germline CDR1 is MNHEY and CDR2 is SVGEGT. In DNA, the CDR3 is TGTGCCAAAAAGGGCAGGTTTCCTTCAGGGGCCAACGTCCTGACTTTC. This encodes CAKKGRFPSGANVLTF.

Notes on this clonotype: The CDR3 does not end in the conserved phenylalanine or tryptophan, so this is likely a read error. J is TRBJ1-6 and V is TRBV11-1; D may be TRBD1 (5 bases). V lost 5 bases and J lost 9, with 11 bases in between. Germline CDR1 and CDR2: SGHAT and FQDESV (reference sequence). This CDR3 is 13 amino acids long. The CDR3 DNA reads as TGTGCCAGCAGCCGGACATTAGTTTCACCCCTCCACTCT. Its protein product is CASSRTLVSPLHS.

This chain joins TRBV29-1 and TRBJ1-5; no clear D gene. This CDR3 has 13 amino acids. Trimming removed 8 bases from V and 3 bases from J, with 14 bases in between. Germline CDR1 is SQVTM and CDR2 is ANQGSEA. This chain's CDR3 is CSIVTVNNQPQHF. In DNA, the CDR3 is TGCAGCATTGTGACGGTGAACAATCAGCCCCAGCATTTT.

Comments on this clonotype: Germline is not matched at one junction end, which may reflect a read error. The rearrangement links TRBV29-1 to TRBJ2-5, with a tentative D call TRBD1 (5 bases). Germline values: CDR1 SQVTM, CDR2 ANQGSEA. CDR3 length: 12 amino acids. The CDR3 DNA reads TGCCGCGTTGAAGGGGAAGGGAAGACCCAGTACTTC. It is translated as CRVEGEGKTQYF.

This clonotype has a single count. This CDR3 fails to terminate in the conserved phenylalanine or tryptophan, so it likely reflects a read error. This chain joins TRBV29-1 and TRBJ2-7, with no clear D. The germline CDR1 and CDR2 sequences are SQVTM and ANQGSEA. This CDR3 region has 14 residues. The CDR3 DNA is TGCAGTGCTTCCGCGGCGAGAGATTTCTCAGAGCAGTACCTC. Its protein is CSASAARDFSEQYL.

To note about this clonotype: At one end, the junction sequence differs from germline, possibly due to a read error. The chain couples TRBV4-3 to TRBJ2-5; D is uncertain. There are 15 residues in the CDR3. The V gene's germline CDR1 is LGHNA and CDR2 YSLEER. The CDR3 region is CASSQDTGPRETQNF. The CDR3 region has the DNA TGCGCCAGCAGCCAGGATACGGGTCCTCGAGAGACCCAGAACTTC.

As to this clonotype: A junction boundary mismatches the germline segment, possibly from a read error. The chain recombines TRBV29-1 with TRBJ1-1; 7 positions match TRBD1. Germline CDR1 is SQVTM and CDR2 is ANQGSEA. This CDR3 is 14 amino acids long. Here the CDR3 DNA reads TGCGGCGTTGATTCGGCAGGGGGTTATACTGAAGCTTTCTTT. Translating gives CGVDSAGGYTEAFF.

J is TRBJ1-5 and V is TRBV6-1; D possibly matches TRBD1 or TRBD2 (5 bases each). The DNA end lines up better with TRBJ2-3; the J call may be wrong. The CDR3 length is 13 residues. Germline V gives CDR1 MNHNS, CDR2 SASEGT. CDR3 region: CASNWERGQPQYF. The CDR3 DNA is TGTGCCAGCAACTGGGAGAGGGGTCAGCCCCAGTATTTT.

As to this clonotype: Sequence at one end of the junction differs from germline and may be a read error. The chain recombines TRBV29-1 with TRBJ2-1; D uncertain. From germline, CDR1 is SQVTM and CDR2 ANQGSEA. The CDR3 sequence is 13 residues long. The CDR3 DNA sequence: TGCTGCGTCGCCCCCCTCTCCTACAATGAGCAGTTCTTC. It codes for CCVAPLSYNEQFF.

This clonotype was seen more than once but under ten times. A much larger clone lies one base from this, so it may be a read error. The chain uses TRBV6-1 and TRBJ2-3; maybe TRBD1 (5 bases). Per germline, CDR1 MNHNS and CDR2 SASEGT. The ends were cut back, 7 bases at V and 0 bases at J, with 14 bases in the middle. The CDR3 extends over 15 amino acids. In nucleotides, the CDR3 is TGTGCCAGCAATATCACAGGCACTAGCACAGATACGCAGTATTTT. This gives the protein CASNITGTSTDTQYF.

On this clonotype: At one of its ends the junction is not consistent with the germline gene, which may arise from a read error. V gene TRBV12-3 or TRBV12-4 combines with J gene TRBJ1-2; D not certain. The CDR3 consists of 12 residues. For the CDR3, the DNA is TGTGCCATCAGTTTAGAGGGTTGCGGCTACACCTTC. It codes for CAISLEGCGYTF.

The chain has TRBV6-5 and TRBJ2-7; 7 nucleotides agree with TRBD1. Germline V CDR1 and CDR2: MNHEY, SVGAGI. V dropped 6 bases and J dropped 2; count of bases not matched to a gene: 16. The CDR3 loop spans 17 amino acids. This CDR3 is CASSRADYTGEPYEQYF. Written as DNA, the CDR3 is TGTGCCAGCAGCAGAGCTGACTACACAGGGGAGCCCTACGAGCAGTACTTC.

With regard to this clonotype: At one of its ends the junction is not consistent with the germline gene, which may arise from a read error. This rearrangement joins TRBV5-6 to TRBJ2-7; D is unresolved. Germline lookup yields CDR1 SGHDT and CDR2 YYEEEE. CDR3 length equals 14 residues. CDR3 amino acids: CASSLGAGSYKQYF. CDR3 nucleotides: TGTGCCAGCAGCCTAGGAGCAGGTTCCTACAAGCAGTACTTC.